What follows are 6 T cell receptor beta chains derived from one specimen sequenced in a study of T cells in Graves' hyperthyroidism and ophthalmopathy. RNA transcripts yielded amplified TCR beta CDR3 regions. A set of HTBI primers served as the primers for a first-round RT-PCR of the TCR CDR3. TCRdb re-derived calls from the multiplex PCR reads in MiXCR, one entry per CDR3 protein. The repertoire holds roughly 380,000 distinct CDR3 sequences, approximately 13% seen once, with around 20% in the top ten. The sample taken for sequencing was blood. The receptors were gathered from a man aged 25 to 45 with Graves' hyperthyroidism that later progressed to Graves' ophthalmopathy.

As DNA, the CDR3 is TGTGCCAGCAGTAACCGAGACAGATTGTATGAGCAGTTCTTC. Its protein is CASSNRDRLYEQFF. The chain couples TRBV6-1 to TRBJ2-1; D perhaps matches TRBD1 (5 bases). Trimming shortened V by 5 bases and J by 8 bases, and 16 bases separated the two germline ends. Germline V gives CDR1 MNHNS, CDR2 SASEGT. The CDR3 contains 14 residues.

The gene calls are TRBV11-3 and TRBJ1-1; D not resolved. The CDR3 runs 14 residues. The ends were cut back, 0 bases at V and 11 bases at J, with 16 bases in the middle. Germline V lookup: CDR1 SGHNT, CDR2 YENEEA. Here the CDR3 reads CASSLDQAPPGAFF. CDR3 bases: TGTGCCAGCAGCTTAGATCAAGCACCCCCGGGGGCTTTCTTT.

The genes are TRBV7-9 and TRBJ1-1; D is unresolved. CDR1 is SEHNR and CDR2 is FQNEAQ in the germline V gene (reference sequence). V lost 5 bases, J lost 1 base, and 11 bases lay in between. The CDR3 spans 14 residues. CDR3 DNA sequence: TGTGCCAGCAGCCCGCCCGAATCGAACACTGAAGCTTTCTTT. Translating it yields CASSPPESNTEAFF.

Many counts were recorded for this clonotype. V gene TRBV2 combines with J gene TRBJ2-5; D call uncertain. Deletions cut 8 bases from V and 3 bases from J, with 10 bases between. This CDR3 is built from 12 residues. Germline V lookup: CDR1 SNHLY, CDR2 FYNNEI. The CDR3 is CASGQHKETQYF. The DNA for the CDR3 is TGTGCCAGCGGGCAGCACAAAGAGACCCAGTACTTC.

This clonotype showed up just a few times. V is TRBV3-1 and J is TRBJ1-1, with D hard to call. The V end lost 0 bases, the J end lost 7 bases, and 12 bases lay between the germline ends. The V gene's germline CDR1 is LGHDT and CDR2 YNNKEL (reference sequence). The CDR3 runs 14 residues. The CDR3 DNA reads TGTGCCAGCAGCCAAGATTCGGGGTTGCGTGAAGCTTTCTTT. Amino acid sequence: CASSQDSGLREAFF.

The CDR3 region is CASSYSAGADTEAFF. The CDR3 DNA sequence: TGTGCCAGCAGTTACTCAGCGGGGGCGGACACTGAAGCTTTCTTT. J is TRBJ1-1 and V is TRBV6-6, with D perhaps TRBD1 (6 bases). The CDR3 contains 15 residues. Germline assignment: CDR1 MNHNY and CDR2 SVGAGI (reference sequence). V gave up 0 bases and J gave up 3 bases, with 11 bases separating them.